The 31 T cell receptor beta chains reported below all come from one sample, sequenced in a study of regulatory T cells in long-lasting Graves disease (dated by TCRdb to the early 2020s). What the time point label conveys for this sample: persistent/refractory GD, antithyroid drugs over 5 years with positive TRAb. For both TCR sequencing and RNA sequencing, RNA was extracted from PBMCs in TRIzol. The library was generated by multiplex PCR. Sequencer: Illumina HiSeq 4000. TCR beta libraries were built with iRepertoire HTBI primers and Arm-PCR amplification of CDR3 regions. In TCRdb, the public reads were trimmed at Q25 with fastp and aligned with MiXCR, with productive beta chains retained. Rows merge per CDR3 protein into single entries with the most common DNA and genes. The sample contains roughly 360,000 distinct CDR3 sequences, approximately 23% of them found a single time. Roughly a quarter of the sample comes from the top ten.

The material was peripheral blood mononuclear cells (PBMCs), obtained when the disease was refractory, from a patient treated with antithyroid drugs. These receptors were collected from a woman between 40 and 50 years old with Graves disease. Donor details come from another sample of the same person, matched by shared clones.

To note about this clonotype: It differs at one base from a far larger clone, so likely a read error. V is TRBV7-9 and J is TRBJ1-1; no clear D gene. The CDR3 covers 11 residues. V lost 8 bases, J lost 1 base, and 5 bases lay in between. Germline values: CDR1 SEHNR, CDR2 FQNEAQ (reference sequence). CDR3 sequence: CASGPNTEAFF. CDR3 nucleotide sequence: TGTGCCAGCGGCCCGAACACTGAAGCTTTCTTT.

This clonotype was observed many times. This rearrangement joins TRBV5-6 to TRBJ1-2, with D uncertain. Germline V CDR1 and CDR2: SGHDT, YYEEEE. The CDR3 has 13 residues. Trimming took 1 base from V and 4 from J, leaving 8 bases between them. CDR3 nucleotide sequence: TGTGCCAGCAGCTTGCCTCCGACCTATGGCTACACCTTC. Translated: CASSLPPTYGYTF.

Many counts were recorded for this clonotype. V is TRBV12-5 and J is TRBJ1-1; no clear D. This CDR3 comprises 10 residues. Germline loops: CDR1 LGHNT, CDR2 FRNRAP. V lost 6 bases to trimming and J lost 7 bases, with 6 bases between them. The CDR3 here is CASGPHEAFF. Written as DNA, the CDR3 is TGTGCTAGTGGCCCGCATGAAGCTTTCTTT. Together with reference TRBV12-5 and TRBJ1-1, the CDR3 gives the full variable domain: DARVTQTPRHKVTEMGQEVTMRCQPILGHNTVFWYRQTMMQGLELLAYFRNRAPLDDSGMPKDRFSAEMPDATLATLKIQPSEPRDSAVYFCASGPHEAFFGQGTRLTVV.

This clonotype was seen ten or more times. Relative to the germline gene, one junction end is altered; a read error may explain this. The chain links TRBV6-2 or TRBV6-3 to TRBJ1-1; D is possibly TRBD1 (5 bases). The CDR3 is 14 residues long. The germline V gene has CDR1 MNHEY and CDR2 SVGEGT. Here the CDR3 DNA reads TGTGCCAGCAGCTACTCGGGGGGGAACACTGAAGCTTTCTTT. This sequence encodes CASSYSGGNTEAFF.

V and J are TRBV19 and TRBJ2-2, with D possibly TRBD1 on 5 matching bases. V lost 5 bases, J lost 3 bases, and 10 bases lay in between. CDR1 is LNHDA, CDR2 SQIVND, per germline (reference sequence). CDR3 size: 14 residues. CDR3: CASSLRQYTGELFF. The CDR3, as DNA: TGTGCCAGTAGTCTCAGACAGTACACCGGGGAGCTGTTTTTT.

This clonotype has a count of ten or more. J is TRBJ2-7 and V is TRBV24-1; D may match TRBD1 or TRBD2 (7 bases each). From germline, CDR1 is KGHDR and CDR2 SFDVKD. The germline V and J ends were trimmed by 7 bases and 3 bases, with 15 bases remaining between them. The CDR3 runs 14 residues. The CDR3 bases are TGTGCCACCAGCAGGGGAGGGGGCCTCTACGAGCAGTACTTC. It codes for CATSRGGGLYEQYF.

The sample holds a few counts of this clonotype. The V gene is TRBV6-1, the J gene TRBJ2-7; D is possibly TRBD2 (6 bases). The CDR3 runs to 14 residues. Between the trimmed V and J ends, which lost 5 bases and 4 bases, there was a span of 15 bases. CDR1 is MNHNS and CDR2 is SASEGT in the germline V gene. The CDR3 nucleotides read TGTGCCAGCAGTCCCGTTTGGGGAGGTTACGAGCAGTACTTC. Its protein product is CASSPVWGGYEQYF.

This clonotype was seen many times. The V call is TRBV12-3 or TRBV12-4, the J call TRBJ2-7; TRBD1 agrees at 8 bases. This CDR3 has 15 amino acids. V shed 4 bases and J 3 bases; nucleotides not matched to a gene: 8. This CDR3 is CASSSAGTGIYEQYF. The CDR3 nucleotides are TGTGCCAGCAGTTCCGCCGGGACAGGCATCTACGAGCAGTACTTC.

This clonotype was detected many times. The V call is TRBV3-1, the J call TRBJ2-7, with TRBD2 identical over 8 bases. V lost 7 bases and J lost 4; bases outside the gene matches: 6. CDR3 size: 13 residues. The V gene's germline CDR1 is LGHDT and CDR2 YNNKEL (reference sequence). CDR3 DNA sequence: TGTGCCAGCACCTCCCGCGGGGGGTACGAGCAGTACTTC. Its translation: CASTSRGGYEQYF.

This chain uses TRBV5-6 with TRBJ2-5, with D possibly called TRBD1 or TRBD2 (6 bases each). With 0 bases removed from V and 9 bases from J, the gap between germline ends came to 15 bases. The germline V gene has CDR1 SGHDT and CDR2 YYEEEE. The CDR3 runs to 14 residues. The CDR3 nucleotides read TGTGCCAGCAGCTTGGGCCCGGGGGCCCGGGCCCAGTACTTC. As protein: CASSLGPGARAQYF.

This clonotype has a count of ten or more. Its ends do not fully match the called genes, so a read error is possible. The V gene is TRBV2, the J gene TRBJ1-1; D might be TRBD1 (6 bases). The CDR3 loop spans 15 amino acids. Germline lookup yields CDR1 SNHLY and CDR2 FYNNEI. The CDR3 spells CASREVQGLDTEAFF. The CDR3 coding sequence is TGTGCCAGCAGGGAAGTACAGGGCTTGGACACTGAAGCTTTCTTT.

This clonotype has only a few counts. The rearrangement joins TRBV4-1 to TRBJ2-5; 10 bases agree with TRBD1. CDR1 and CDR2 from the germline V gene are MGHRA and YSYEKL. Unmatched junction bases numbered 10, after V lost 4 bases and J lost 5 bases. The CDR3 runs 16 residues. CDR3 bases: TGCGCCAGCAGCCGGGCCGGGACAGGGGTCACGGAGACCCAGTACTTC. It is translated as CASSRAGTGVTETQYF.

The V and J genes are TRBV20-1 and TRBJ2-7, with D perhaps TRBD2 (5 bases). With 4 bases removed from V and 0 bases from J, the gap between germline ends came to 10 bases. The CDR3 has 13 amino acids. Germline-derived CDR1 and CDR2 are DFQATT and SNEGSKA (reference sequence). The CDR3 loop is CSATLANSYEQYF. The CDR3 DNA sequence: TGCAGTGCTACCTTAGCGAACTCCTACGAGCAGTACTTC.

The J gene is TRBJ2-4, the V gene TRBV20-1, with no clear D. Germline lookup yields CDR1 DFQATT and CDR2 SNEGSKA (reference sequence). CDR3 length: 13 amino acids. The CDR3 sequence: CSPFLLAKNIQYF. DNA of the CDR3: TGCAGCCCCTTTCTCCTAGCCAAAAACATTCAGTACTTC.

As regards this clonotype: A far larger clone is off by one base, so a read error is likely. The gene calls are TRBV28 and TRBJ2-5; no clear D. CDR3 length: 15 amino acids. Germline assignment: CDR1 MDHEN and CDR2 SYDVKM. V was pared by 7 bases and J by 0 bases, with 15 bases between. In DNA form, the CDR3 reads TGTGCCAGCACCAACCGTCTCCCGGACCAAGAGACCCAGTACTTC. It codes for CASTNRLPDQETQYF.

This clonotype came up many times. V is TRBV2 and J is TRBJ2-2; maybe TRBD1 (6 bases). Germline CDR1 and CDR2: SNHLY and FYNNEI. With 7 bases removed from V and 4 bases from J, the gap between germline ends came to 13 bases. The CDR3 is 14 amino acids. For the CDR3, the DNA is TGTGCCAGCACTCAGGGGTTGATCACCGGGGAGCTGTTTTTT. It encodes CASTQGLITGELFF.

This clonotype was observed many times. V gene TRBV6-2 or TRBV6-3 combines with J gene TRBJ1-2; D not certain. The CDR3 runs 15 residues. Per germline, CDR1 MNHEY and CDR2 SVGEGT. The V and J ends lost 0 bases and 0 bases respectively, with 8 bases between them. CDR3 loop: CASSYSPEANYGYTF. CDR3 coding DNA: TGTGCCAGCAGTTACTCGCCAGAAGCTAACTATGGCTACACCTTC.

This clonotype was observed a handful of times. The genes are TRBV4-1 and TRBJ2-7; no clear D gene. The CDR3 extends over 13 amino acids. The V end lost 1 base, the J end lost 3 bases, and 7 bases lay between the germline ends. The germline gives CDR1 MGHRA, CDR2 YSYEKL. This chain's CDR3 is CASSQGPDYEQYF. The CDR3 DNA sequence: TGCGCCAGCAGCCAAGGGCCTGACTACGAGCAGTACTTC.

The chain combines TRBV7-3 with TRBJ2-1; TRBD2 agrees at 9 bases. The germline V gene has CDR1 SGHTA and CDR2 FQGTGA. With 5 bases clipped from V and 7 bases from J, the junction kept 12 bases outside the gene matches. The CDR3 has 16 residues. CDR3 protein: CASSPPLDSGGNEQFF. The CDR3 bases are TGTGCCAGCAGCCCCCCGTTGGACAGCGGGGGGAATGAGCAGTTCTTC.

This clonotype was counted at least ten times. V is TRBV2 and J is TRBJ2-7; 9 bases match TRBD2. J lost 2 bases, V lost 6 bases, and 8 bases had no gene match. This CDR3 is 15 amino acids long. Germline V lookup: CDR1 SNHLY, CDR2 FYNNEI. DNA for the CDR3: TGTGCCAGCAGGGATATAGCGGGAGCAGCCTACGAGCAGTACTTC. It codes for CASRDIAGAAYEQYF.

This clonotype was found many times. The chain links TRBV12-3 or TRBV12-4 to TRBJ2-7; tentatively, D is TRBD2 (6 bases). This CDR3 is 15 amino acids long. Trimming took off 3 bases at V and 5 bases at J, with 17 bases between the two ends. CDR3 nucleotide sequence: TGTGCCAGCAGTTTTGGCGCGGGGTGGATAGACGAGCAGTACTTC. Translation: CASSFGAGWIDEQYF.

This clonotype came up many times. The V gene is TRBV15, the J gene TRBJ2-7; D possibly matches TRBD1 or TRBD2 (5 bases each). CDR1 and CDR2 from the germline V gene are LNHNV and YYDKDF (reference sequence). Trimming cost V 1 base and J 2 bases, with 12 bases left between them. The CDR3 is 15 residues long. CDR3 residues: CATSRGEGRAYEQYF. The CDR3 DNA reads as TGTGCCACCAGCAGAGGTGAGGGCAGGGCCTACGAGCAGTACTTC.

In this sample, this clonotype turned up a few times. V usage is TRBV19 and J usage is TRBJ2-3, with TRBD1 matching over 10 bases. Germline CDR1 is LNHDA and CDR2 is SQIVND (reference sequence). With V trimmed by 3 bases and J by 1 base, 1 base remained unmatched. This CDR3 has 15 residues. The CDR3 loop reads CASSIGTGGTDTQYF. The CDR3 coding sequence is TGTGCCAGTAGTATTGGGACAGGGGGCACAGATACGCAGTATTTT.

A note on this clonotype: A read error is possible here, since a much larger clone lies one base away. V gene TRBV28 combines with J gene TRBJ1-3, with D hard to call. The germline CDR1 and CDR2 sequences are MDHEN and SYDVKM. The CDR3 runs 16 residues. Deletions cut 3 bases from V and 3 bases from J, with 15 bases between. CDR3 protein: CASSLSDPYLGNTIYF. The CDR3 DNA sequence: TGTGCCAGCAGTTTGTCCGACCCTTACCTTGGAAACACCATATATTTT.

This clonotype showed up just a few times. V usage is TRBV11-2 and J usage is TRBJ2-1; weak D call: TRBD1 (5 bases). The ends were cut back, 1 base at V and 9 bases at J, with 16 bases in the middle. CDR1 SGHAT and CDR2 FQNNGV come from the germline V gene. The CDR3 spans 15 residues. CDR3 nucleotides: TGTGCCAGCAGCTTAGTAGCTGGACAAATGATTGAGCAGTTCTTC. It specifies CASSLVAGQMIEQFF.

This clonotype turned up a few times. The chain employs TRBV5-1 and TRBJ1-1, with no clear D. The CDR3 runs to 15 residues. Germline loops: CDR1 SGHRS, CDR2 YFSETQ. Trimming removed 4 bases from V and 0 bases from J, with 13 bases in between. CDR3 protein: CASSHYHGVNTEAFF. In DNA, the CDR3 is TGCGCCAGCAGCCATTATCATGGAGTGAACACTGAAGCTTTCTTT.

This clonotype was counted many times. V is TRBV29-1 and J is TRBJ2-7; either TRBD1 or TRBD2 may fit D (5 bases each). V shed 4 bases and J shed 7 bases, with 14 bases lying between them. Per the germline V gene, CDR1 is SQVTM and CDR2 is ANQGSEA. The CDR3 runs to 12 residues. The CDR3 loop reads CSVAVGPREQYF. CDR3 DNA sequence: TGCAGCGTTGCCGTGGGACCGAGGGAGCAGTACTTC.

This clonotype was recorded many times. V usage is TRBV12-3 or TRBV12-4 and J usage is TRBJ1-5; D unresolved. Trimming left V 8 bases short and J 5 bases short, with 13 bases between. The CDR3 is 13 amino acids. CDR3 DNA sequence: TGTGCCAGCTCCTGGGGAGTCCATCAGCCCCAGCATTTT. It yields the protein CASSWGVHQPQHF.

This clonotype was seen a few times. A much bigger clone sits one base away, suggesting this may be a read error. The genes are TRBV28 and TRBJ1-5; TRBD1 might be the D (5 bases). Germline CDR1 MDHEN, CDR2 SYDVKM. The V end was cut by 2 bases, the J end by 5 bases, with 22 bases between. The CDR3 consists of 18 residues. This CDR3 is CASSLAGWGPSGDQPQHF. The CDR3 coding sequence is TGTGCCAGCAGTTTAGCGGGGTGGGGACCTAGTGGGGATCAGCCCCAGCATTTT. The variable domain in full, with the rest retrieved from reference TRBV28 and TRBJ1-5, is DVKVTQSSRYLVKRTGEKVFLECVQDMDHENMFWYRQDPGLGLRLIYFSYDVKMKEKGDIPEGYSVSREKKERFSLILESASTNQTSMYLCASSLAGWGPSGDQPQHFGDGTRLSIL.

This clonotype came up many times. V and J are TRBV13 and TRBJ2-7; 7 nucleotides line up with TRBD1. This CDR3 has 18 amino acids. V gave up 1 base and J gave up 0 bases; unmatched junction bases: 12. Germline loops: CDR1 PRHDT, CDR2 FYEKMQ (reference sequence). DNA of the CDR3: TGTGCCAGCAGCTTAGAACGGGACAGACAAACCCTCTCCTACGAGCAGTACTTC. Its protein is CASSLERDRQTLSYEQYF.

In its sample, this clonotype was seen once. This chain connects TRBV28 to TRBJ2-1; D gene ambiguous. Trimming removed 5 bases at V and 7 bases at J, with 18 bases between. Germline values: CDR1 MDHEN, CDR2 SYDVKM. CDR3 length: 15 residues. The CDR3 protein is CASSLRTEIGNEQFF. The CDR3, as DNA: TGTGCCAGCAGTCTTCGGACCGAAATTGGGAATGAGCAGTTCTTC.